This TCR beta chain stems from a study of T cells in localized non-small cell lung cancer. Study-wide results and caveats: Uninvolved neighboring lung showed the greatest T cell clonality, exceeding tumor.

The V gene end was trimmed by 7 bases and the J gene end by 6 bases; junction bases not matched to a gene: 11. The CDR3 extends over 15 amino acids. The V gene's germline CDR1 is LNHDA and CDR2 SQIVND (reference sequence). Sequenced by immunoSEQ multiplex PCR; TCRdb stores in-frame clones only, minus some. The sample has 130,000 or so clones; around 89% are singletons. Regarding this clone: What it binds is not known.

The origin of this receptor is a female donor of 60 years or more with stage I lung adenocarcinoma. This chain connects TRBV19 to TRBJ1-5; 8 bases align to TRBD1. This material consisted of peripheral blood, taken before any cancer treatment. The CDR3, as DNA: TGTGCCAGTACCTTCGGACAGGGTACGTTTCAGCCCCAGCATTTT. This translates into CASTFGQGTFQPQHF.